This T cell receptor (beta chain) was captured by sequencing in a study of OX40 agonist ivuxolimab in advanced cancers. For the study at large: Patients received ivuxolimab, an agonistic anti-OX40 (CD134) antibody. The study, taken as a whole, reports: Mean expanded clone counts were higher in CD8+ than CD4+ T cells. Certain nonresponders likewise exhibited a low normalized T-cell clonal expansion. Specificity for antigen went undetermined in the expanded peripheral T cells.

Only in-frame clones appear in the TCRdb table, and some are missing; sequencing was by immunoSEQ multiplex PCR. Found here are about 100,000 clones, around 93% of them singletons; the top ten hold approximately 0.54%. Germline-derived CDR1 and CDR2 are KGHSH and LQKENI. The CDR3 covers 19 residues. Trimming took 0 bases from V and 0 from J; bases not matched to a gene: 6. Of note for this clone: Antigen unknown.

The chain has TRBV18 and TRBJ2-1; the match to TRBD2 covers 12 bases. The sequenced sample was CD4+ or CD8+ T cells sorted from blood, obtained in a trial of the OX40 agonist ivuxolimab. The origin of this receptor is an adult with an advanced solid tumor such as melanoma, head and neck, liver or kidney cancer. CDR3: CASSPPVGTSGSSYNEQFF. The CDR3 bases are TGTGCCAGCTCACCACCGGTGGGGACTAGCGGGTCCTCCTACAATGAGCAGTTCTTC. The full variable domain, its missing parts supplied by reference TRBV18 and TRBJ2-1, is NAGVMQNPRHLVRRRGQEARLRCSPMKGHSHVYWYRQLPEEGLKFMVYLQKENIIDESGMPKERFSAEFPKEGPSILRIQQVVRGDSAAYFCASSPPVGTSGSSYNEQFFGPGTRLTVL.